This T cell receptor beta chain was captured by sequencing in a study of blood T cell repertoires in COVID-19. For the study at large: The United States, Italy and Spain provided the acute and convalescent COVID-19 samples. T cells, B-cell-depleted T cells, or PBMCs supplied cDNA or gDNA.

How the authors handled the data: Reference gene primer amplification gave nucleated cell count estimates. The table came from immunoSEQ multiplex PCR; TCRdb's copy has only in-frame clones and leaves some out. From that table come the V and J calls and clone size; the DNA was used to work out D and trimming. The table has about 97,000 clones, 92% seen once. The V and J ends lost 8 bases and 12 bases respectively, with 14 bases between them. The germline gives CDR1 MNHEY, CDR2 SVGAGI. The CDR3 is 12 amino acids. Sample: peripheral blood. The receptor was derived from a man aged 50-59 years with active COVID-19. This chain uses TRBV6-5 with TRBJ1-6; D gene uncertain. CDR3: CASGGQLGPLHF. CDR3 coding DNA: TGTGCCAGCGGAGGTCAATTGGGACCCCTCCACTTT.